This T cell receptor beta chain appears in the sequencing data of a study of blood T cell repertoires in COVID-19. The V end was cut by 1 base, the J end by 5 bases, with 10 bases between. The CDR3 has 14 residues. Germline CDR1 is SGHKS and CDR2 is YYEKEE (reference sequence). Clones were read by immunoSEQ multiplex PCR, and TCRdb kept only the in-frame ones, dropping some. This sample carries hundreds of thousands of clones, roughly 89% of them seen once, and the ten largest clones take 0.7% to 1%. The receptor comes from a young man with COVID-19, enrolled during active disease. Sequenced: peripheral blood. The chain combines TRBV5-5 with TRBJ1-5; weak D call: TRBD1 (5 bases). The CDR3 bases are TGTGCCAGCAGCTTGACAGGATCTGATCAGCCCCAGCATTTT. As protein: CASSLTGSDQPQHF.